The 11 T cell receptor beta chains reported below all come from one sample, sequenced in a study of identical twins. TCRdb reprocessed the 5' RACE reads via MiXCR and lists one record per CDR3 protein. The sample holds fewer than 20,000 distinct CDR3 sequences; 69% are singletons and the top ten take over 4.5%. What was sequenced was memory (CD45RO+) T cells sorted from blood. All receptors come from a woman between 18 and 29 years old in good health. This table probably holds off-target reads from a library built for another chain.

The chain recombines TRBV14 with TRBJ1-2; no clear D gene. Germline V gene lookup returns CDR1 SGHDN and CDR2 FVKESK. The CDR3 loop spans 13 amino acids. Trimming cost V 1 base and J 4 bases, with 7 bases left between them. The CDR3 spells CASSQVGGYGYTF. As DNA, the CDR3 is TGTGCCAGCAGCCAAGTGGGCGGCTATGGCTACACCTTC.

The rearrangement joins TRBV20-1 to TRBJ2-3, with D maybe TRBD2 (5 bases). The germline gives CDR1 DFQATT, CDR2 SNEGSKA (reference sequence). The V end was cut by 1 base, the J end by 2 bases, with 16 bases between. The length of the CDR3 is 16 residues. The CDR3 sequence: CSARAPRGLATDTQYF. The CDR3 region has the DNA TGCAGTGCTAGAGCCCCCCGTGGGCTAGCCACAGATACGCAGTATTTT.

Worth noting for this clonotype: One junction end does not reproduce the germline sequence, and a read error may be involved. The chain couples TRBV2 to TRBJ2-5; D unclear. The CDR3 consists of 10 residues. Looked up from germline, CDR1 is SNHLY and CDR2 is FYNNEI. The DNA for the CDR3 is TGTGCCAGCAGAAATAGGCTTTGTTCTTTC. Amino acid sequence: CASRNRLCSF.

The genes are TRBV18 and TRBJ1-1; maybe TRBD1 (5 bases). Germline CDR1 is KGHSH and CDR2 is LQKENI. The CDR3 has 14 residues. V was pared by 3 bases and J by 1 base, with 9 bases between. CDR3 in DNA: TGTGCCAGCTCACCGGACATCCGGAACACTGAAGCTTTCTTT. This sequence encodes CASSPDIRNTEAFF.

CDR3: CASRGPNTGELFF. Written as DNA, the CDR3 is TGTGCCAGTAGGGGTCCGAACACCGGGGAGCTGTTTTTT. The J gene is TRBJ2-2, the V gene TRBV19; D ambiguous. V lost 6 bases to trimming and J lost 0 bases, with 5 bases between them. This CDR3 is 13 amino acids long. CDR1 and CDR2 from the germline V gene are LNHDA and SQIVND (reference sequence).

V usage is TRBV6-1 and J usage is TRBJ2-3, with D maybe TRBD1 (5 bases). Germline-derived CDR1 and CDR2 are MNHNS and SASEGT. CDR3 size: 14 residues. V shed 7 bases and J shed 0 bases, with 11 bases lying between them. As DNA, the CDR3 is TGTGCCAGCACGCTTGGGGCTAGCACAGATACGCAGTATTTT. This gives the protein CASTLGASTDTQYF.

The chain recombines TRBV29-1 with TRBJ2-1; D gene ambiguous. V was trimmed by 4 bases and J by 0 bases, leaving 16 bases between them. The length of the CDR3 is 16 residues. Germline CDR1 is SQVTM and CDR2 is ANQGSEA. The DNA for the CDR3 is TGCAGCGTTGTTCTGGTTCCCAGAAGCTCCTACAATGAGCAGTTCTTC. Its protein product is CSVVLVPRSSYNEQFF.

The chain recombines TRBV6-5 with TRBJ2-1, with D tentatively TRBD1 (6 bases). V was trimmed by 2 bases and J by 8 bases, leaving 19 bases between them. Germline CDR1 and CDR2: MNHEY and SVGAGI. The CDR3 is made up of 16 amino acids. CDR3 nucleotides: TGTGCCAGCAGTTACCCGCCGAGGCCCTACAGGGATGAGCAGTTCTTC. As protein: CASSYPPRPYRDEQFF.

This chain links TRBV11-2 with TRBJ2-5; the match to TRBD1 covers 8 bases. Germline CDR1 and CDR2: SGHAT and FQNNGV. The CDR3 covers 13 residues. J lost 2 bases, V lost 5 bases, and 1 base had no gene match. CDR3 amino acids: CASSRDRQETQYF. CDR3 DNA: TGTGCCAGCAGCCGGGACAGGCAAGAGACCCAGTACTTC. Full variable domain (remainder filled in from reference TRBV11-2 and TRBJ2-5): EAGVAQSPRYKIIEKRQSVAFWCNPISGHATLYWYQQILGQGPKLLIQFQNNGVVDDSQLPKDRFSAERLKGVDSTLKIQPAKLEDSAVYLCASSRDRQETQYFGPGTRLLVL.

This clonotype was recorded only once. The rearrangement uses TRBV7-7 and TRBJ2-5; 10 nucleotides match TRBD2. V dropped 0 bases and J dropped 4; count of bases not matched to a gene: 11. The CDR3 covers 18 residues. Germline V gives CDR1 SSHAT, CDR2 FNYEAQ (reference sequence). In DNA form, the CDR3 reads TGTGCCAGCAGCTTAGCGAGACTAGCGGGCAATCCGTCAGAGACCCAGTACTTC. This gives the protein CASSLARLAGNPSETQYF.

J is TRBJ2-7 and V is TRBV2; D is uncertain. This CDR3 is 13 amino acids long. With 1 base removed from V and 6 bases from J, the gap between germline ends came to 10 bases. Per the germline V gene, CDR1 is SNHLY and CDR2 is FYNNEI. CDR3 bases: TGTGCCAGCAGTGAAGTTAGGGCCGGCGAGCAGTACTTC. Its protein is CASSEVRAGEQYF.